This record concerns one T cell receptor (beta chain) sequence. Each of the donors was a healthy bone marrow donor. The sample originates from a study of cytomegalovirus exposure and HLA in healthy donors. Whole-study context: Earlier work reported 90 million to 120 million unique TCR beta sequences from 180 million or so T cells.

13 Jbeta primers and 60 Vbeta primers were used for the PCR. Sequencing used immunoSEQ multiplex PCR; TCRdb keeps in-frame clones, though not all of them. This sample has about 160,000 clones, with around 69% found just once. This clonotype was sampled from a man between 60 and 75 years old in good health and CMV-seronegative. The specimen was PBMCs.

The CDR3 DNA reads TGTGCCAGTAGTCAGCAGGGGACTCAGCCCCAGCATTTT. Residues: CASSQQGTQPQHF. The chain couples TRBV19 to TRBJ1-5; TRBD1 might be the D (6 bases). The V end was cut by 5 bases, the J end by 6 bases, with 11 bases between. Germline V gene sequence: CDR1 LNHDA, CDR2 SQIVND (reference sequence). The CDR3 totals 13 residues.